This TCR beta chain was sequenced during a study of OX40 agonist ivuxolimab in advanced cancers. Study at large: Six ivuxolimab dose levels, 0.01 to 10 mg/kg, were given intravenously every 2 weeks. Partial responses, seen in three patients, involved one hepatocellular carcinoma and two cutaneous melanomas. The study enrolled dose-escalation patients with hepatocellular carcinoma, melanoma, renal cell or head and neck cancer. Notes on the study in general: Certain nonresponders likewise exhibited a low normalized T-cell clonal expansion.

The trim removed 1 base at V and 5 bases at J, leaving 6 bases unmatched. Germline-derived CDR1 and CDR2 are LGHNA and YNFKEQ. The CDR3 length is 17 residues. This clone was counted once. Its antigen remains unknown. TCRdb's table, derived via immunoSEQ multiplex PCR, lists solely in-frame clones and lacks some. The table shows around 84,000 clones, with about 90% occurring only once. The receptor's source is an adult with an advanced solid tumor such as melanoma, head and neck, liver or kidney cancer. The sample consisted of CD4+ or CD8+ T cells sorted from blood, taken in a trial of the OX40 agonist ivuxolimab. This chain links TRBV4-2 with TRBJ2-5, with 14 nucleotides matching TRBD2. DNA for the CDR3: TGTGCCAGCAGCCAAGGGGGACTAGCGGGGGCTTTGGAGACCCAGTACTTC. This gives the protein CASSQGGLAGALETQYF.